Here is one T cell receptor beta chain with its context. With 5 bases clipped from V and 9 bases from J, the junction kept 7 bases outside the gene matches. Germline values: CDR1 SNHLY, CDR2 FYNNEI. The CDR3 is made up of 14 amino acids. Both 60 Vbeta primers and 13 Jbeta primers went into the PCR. Libraries were prepared by immunoSEQ multiplex PCR; TCRdb keeps only in-frame clonotypes and omits some of them. The sample holds 70,000 or so clones. The data stem from a study of cytomegalovirus exposure and HLA in healthy donors. The sequencing input was PBMCs. The chain uses TRBV2 and TRBJ1-6; 7 bases are shared with TRBD1. This clonotype was obtained from a man in his forties in good health and CMV-seronegative. CDR3 DNA: TGTGCCAGCAGTAACAGAGGGGGCAGTTCACCCCTCCACTTT. It encodes CASSNRGGSSPLHF.